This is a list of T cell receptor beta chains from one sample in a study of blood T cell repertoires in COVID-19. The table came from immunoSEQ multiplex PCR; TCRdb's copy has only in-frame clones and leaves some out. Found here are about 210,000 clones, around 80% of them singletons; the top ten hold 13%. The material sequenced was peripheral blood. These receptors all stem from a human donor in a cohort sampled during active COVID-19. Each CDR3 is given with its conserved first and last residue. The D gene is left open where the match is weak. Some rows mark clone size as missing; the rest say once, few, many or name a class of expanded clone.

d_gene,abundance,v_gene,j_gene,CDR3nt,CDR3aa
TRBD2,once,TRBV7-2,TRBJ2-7,TGTGCCAGCAGCTCCTCCGGGACTAGTATTTCCGAGCAGTACTTC,CASSSSGTSISEQYF
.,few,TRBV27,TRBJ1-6,TGTGCCAGCAGTACTTCCGGGACATTGGATTCACCCCTCCACTTT,CASSTSGTLDSPLHF
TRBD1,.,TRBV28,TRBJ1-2,TGTGCCAGCAACCTTGGACAGGGGGAGGGCTACACCTTC,CASNLGQGEGYTF
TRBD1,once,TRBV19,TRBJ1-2,TGTGCCAGTAGTCCTCGACAGGGAGGAGGCTATGGCTACACCTTC,CASSPRQGGGYGYTF
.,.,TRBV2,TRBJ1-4,TGTGCCAGCAGTAACTCGGCCTATTTAGAGGTGTTTTTT,CASSNSAYLEVFF
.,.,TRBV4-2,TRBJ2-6,TGTGCCAGCAGCCATCCCCCTTCTGGGGCCAACGTCCTGACTTTC,CASSHPPSGANVLTF
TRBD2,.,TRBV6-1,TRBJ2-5,TGTGCCAGCAGTGAAGCGGTCGGACTAGGACCAGAGACCCAGTACTTC,CASSEAVGLGPETQYF
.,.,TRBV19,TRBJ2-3,TGTGCCAGTAGTGAGCTTCGCACAGATACGCAGTATTTT,CASSELRTDTQYF
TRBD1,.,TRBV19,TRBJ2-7,TGTGCCAGTAGTTCGTATGGGACAGGGGTATCCTCCGGCTACGAGCAGTACTTC,CASSSYGTGVSSGYEQYF
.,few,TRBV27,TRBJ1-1,TGTGCCAGCAGTTGGGCAGGTGGAACTGAAGCTTTCTTT,CASSWAGGTEAFF
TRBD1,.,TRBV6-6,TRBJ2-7,TGTGCCAGCAGGGGGACAGGTGGAGACTACGAGCAGTACTTC,CASRGTGGDYEQYF
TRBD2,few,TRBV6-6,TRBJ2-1,TGTGCCAGCAGCCACTTACTAGCGGGAGTAACCCGCTCCTACAATGAGCAGTTCTTC,CASSHLLAGVTRSYNEQFF
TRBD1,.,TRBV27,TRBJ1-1,TGTGCCAGCAGTCCGCCGACAGGGGAGAGCACTGAAGCTTTCTTT,CASSPPTGESTEAFF
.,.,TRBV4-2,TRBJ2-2,TGTGCCAGCAGCCAAGATCAGGGCGGGGAGCTGTTTTTT,CASSQDQGGELFF
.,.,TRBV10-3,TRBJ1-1,TGTGCCATCAGTGACGGAGGGGCTGAAGCTTTCTTT,CAISDGGAEAFF
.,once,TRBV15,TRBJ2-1,TGTGCCACCAGCAGAGATAGGAGGAATGAGCAGTTCTTC,CATSRDRRNEQFF
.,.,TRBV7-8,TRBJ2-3,TGTGCCAGCAGCTTAGACATTTTCGATACGCAGTATTTT,CASSLDIFDTQYF
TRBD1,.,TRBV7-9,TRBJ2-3,TGTGCCAGCAGCTTACCGGACAGGGGAGATACGCAGTATTTT,CASSLPDRGDTQYF
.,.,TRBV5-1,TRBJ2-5,TGCGCCAGCAGCACCCAGACCAGCGCGGGAGAGACCCAGTACTTC,CASSTQTSAGETQYF
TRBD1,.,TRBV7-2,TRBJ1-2,TGTGCCAGCAGTCGCTCAGGGGGTTATGGCTACACCTTC,CASSRSGGYGYTF
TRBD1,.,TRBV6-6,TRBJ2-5,TGTGCCAGCAGGCTGACGGCAGGGGGCAGCCAAGAGACCCAGTACTTC,CASRLTAGGSQETQYF
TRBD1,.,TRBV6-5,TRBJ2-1,TGTGCCAGCAGCCGAGGACAGGGACGGTACAATGAGCAGTTCTTC,CASSRGQGRYNEQFF
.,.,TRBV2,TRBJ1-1,TGTGCCAGCAGCCAAACCGGGGGTGCTGAAGCTTTCTTT,CASSQTGGAEAFF
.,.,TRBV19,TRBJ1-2,TGTGCCAGTAGTATAGATCCGGGTTTCAGAGGCAGCCGTTCGGGCTACACCTTC,CASSIDPGFRGSRSGYTF
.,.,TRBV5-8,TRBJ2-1,TGTGCCAGCAGCTTCGTTAATTCGGAGCAGTTCTTC,CASSFVNSEQFF
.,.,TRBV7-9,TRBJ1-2,TGTGCCAGCAGCTTAGGCACAGGGTGGGACTATGGCTACACCTTC,CASSLGTGWDYGYTF
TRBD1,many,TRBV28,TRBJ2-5,TGTGCCAGCAGTTTACCCGGGACAGGGAAAGAGACCCAGTACTTC,CASSLPGTGKETQYF
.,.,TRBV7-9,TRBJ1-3,TGTGCCAGCAGCCCCGCTGGAAACACCATATATTTT,CASSPAGNTIYF
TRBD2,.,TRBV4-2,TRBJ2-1,TGTGCCAGCAGCCAAGCCCACCGAGCGGGGGGGCGACACTCCTACAATGAGCAGTTCTTC,CASSQAHRAGGRHSYNEQFF
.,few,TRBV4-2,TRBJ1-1,TGTGCCAGCAGCCAAGAACAGAACACTGAAGCTTTCTTT,CASSQEQNTEAFF
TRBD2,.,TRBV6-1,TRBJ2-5,TGTGCCAGCAGTGAACAACCCGGGAGGGAGACCCAGTACTTC,CASSEQPGRETQYF
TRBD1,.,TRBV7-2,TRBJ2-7,TGTGCCAGCAGCCCCTACGACAGGGTCTTCCCATACTACGAGCAGTACTTC,CASSPYDRVFPYYEQYF
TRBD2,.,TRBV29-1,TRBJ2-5,TGCAGCGTCGAGGGACTAACGCAAGAGACCCAGTACTTC,CSVEGLTQETQYF
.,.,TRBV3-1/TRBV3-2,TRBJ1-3,TGTGCCAGCAGCCAAGGAATCAGGGATGGAAACACCATATATTTT,CASSQGIRDGNTIYF
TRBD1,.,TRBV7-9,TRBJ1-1,TGTGCCAGCAGCTCCCCGGGACAGGGCTACACTGAAGCTTTCTTT,CASSSPGQGYTEAFF
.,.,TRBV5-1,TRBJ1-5,TGCGCCAGCAGCTCCCAGCCGGGTTATAGCAATCAGCCCCAGCATTTT,CASSSQPGYSNQPQHF
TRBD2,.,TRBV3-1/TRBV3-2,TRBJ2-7,TGTGCCAGCAGCCAAGGGACTAGCGCCGGAGAGCAGTACTTC,CASSQGTSAGEQYF
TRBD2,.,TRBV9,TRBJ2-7,TGTGCCAGCAGCGTAGCTGCCGGGTGGGCGGGAGTCGGCCACGAGCAGTACTTC,CASSVAAGWAGVGHEQYF
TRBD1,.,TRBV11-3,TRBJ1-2,TGTGCCATCCCCCCAGGTAGGGCCGGGACAGGGGGAGGCTACACCTTC,CAIPPGRAGTGGGYTF
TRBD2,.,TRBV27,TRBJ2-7,TGTGCCAGCAGGCCTTTCACTAGCGGAACCTACGAGCAGTACTTC,CASRPFTSGTYEQYF
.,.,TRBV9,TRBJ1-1,TGTGCCAGCAGCGAACCCGGGGGTACCACTGAAGCTTTCTTT,CASSEPGGTTEAFF
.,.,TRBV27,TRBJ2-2,TGTGCCAGCAGTCCCCTCCTGAACACCGGGGAGCTGTTTTTT,CASSPLLNTGELFF
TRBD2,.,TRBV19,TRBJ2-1,TGTGCCAGTAGTATTCGGTGGGTTGGACTAGGCGAAACCTACAATGAGCAGTTCTTC,CASSIRWVGLGETYNEQFF
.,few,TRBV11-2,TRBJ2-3,TGTGCCAGCAGCACCAACAGCGGGAGCACAGATACGCAGTATTTT,CASSTNSGSTDTQYF
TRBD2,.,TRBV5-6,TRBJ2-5,TGTGCCAGCAGCTTGGGGCCGCCGGGACTAGCGGGAGAGACCCAGTACTTC,CASSLGPPGLAGETQYF
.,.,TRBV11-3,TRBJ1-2,TGTGCCAGCCCACGCACAGTAAAAAAACGCGACTATGGCTACACCTTC,CASPRTVKKRDYGYTF
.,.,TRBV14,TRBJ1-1,TGTGCCAGCAGCCAAGTCTGGCCAGGGGTCACTGAAGCTTTCTTT,CASSQVWPGVTEAFF
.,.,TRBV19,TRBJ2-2,TGTGCCAGTACCCAGTATAGGGGGTCCGGGGAGCTGTTTTTT,CASTQYRGSGELFF
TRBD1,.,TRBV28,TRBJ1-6,TGTGCCAGCAGTTCGGGACAGGGAAATTCACCCCTCCACTTT,CASSSGQGNSPLHF
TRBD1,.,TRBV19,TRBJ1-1,TGTGCCAGTAGTATCCAGGGGGTTAACACTGAAGCTTTCTTT,CASSIQGVNTEAFF
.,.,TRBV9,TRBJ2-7,TGTGCCAGCAGCGTAAGTTCCCTAGACGAGCAGTACTTC,CASSVSSLDEQYF